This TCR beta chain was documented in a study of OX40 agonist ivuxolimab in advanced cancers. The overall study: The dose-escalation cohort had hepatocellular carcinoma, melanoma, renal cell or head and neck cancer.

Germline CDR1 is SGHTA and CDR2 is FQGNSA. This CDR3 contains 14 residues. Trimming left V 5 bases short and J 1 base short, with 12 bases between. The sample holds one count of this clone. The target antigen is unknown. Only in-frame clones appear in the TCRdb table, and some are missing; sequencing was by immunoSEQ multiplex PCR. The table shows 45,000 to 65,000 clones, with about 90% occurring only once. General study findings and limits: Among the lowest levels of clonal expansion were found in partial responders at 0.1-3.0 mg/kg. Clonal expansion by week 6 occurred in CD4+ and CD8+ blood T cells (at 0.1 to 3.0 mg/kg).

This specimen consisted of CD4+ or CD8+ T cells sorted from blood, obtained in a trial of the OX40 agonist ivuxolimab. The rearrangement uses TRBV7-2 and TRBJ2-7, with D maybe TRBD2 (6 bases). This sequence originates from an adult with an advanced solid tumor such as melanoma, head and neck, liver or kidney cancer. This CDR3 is CASSPVTSSYEQYF. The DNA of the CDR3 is TGTGCCAGCAGCCCCGTGACTAGTTCCTACGAGCAGTACTTC.